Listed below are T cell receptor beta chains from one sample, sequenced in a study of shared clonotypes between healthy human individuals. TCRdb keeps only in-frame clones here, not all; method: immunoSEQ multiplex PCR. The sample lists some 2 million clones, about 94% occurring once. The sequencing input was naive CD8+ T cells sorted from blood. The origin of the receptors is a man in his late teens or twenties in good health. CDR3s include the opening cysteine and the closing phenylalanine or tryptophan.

CDR3 protein: CASSLAGGVRETQYF
J gene: TRBJ2-5
V gene: TRBV7-9

CDR3 protein: CASSPGASSYEQYF
J gene: TRBJ2-7
V gene: TRBV6-5

CDR3 protein: CASSQRTGLLRNQPQHF
J gene: TRBJ1-5
V gene: TRBV4-1

CDR3 protein: CASTYGQISGNTIYF
J gene: TRBJ1-3
V gene: TRBV19

CDR3 protein: CASSLGGANYGYTF
J gene: TRBJ1-2
V gene: TRBV27

CDR3 protein: CSVTARAFTDTQYF
J gene: TRBJ2-3
V gene: TRBV29-1

CDR3 protein: CSVGGDRGAFF
J gene: TRBJ1-1
V gene: TRBV29-1

CDR3 protein: CASSYWTGAGNTIYF
J gene: TRBJ1-3
V gene: TRBV19

CDR3 protein: CASRLIISGMNTEAFF
J gene: TRBJ1-1
V gene: TRBV4-1

CDR3 protein: CASSILPGGGNQPQHF
J gene: TRBJ1-5
V gene: TRBV19

CDR3 protein: CASSPYREDYWGYTF
J gene: TRBJ1-2
V gene: TRBV28

CDR3 protein: CASSFGTSGGREPYEQYF
J gene: TRBJ2-7
V gene: TRBV11-2

CDR3 protein: CASSSKGGTTMGEQYF
J gene: TRBJ2-7
V gene: TRBV13

CDR3 protein: CAGWDSGNEKLFF
J gene: TRBJ1-4
V gene: TRBV30

CDR3 protein: CASSFGSYNEQFF
J gene: TRBJ2-1
V gene: TRBV27

CDR3 protein: CASSPELRRGETYEQYF
J gene: TRBJ2-7
V gene: TRBV7-8

CDR3 protein: CASSVSARGDPEAFF
J gene: TRBJ1-1
V gene: TRBV5-1

CDR3 protein: CASSLETLGNEQFF
J gene: TRBJ2-1
V gene: TRBV5-4

CDR3 protein: CASSYSGQGADGYTF
J gene: TRBJ1-2
V gene: TRBV6-6

CDR3 protein: CASSSGIGTGSEQYF
J gene: TRBJ2-7
V gene: TRBV9

CDR3 protein: CASSYPSAGSPLHF
J gene: TRBJ1-6
V gene: TRBV7-9

CDR3 protein: CACNGAASTDTQYF
J gene: TRBJ2-3
V gene: TRBV30

CDR3 protein: CASSQVGSNQPQHF
J gene: TRBJ1-5
V gene: TRBV27

CDR3 protein: CASSLGTGPYEQYF
J gene: TRBJ2-7
V gene: TRBV7-9

CDR3 protein: CATSAGTALVDEQFF
J gene: TRBJ2-1
V gene: TRBV15

CDR3 protein: CSVVQEPGNTIYF
J gene: TRBJ1-3
V gene: TRBV29-1

CDR3 protein: CASTGQGIYNEQFF
J gene: TRBJ2-1
V gene: TRBV6-5

CDR3 protein: CASSGGWVPDGYTF
J gene: TRBJ1-2
V gene: TRBV6-6

CDR3 protein: CASTLARGGAYNEQFF
J gene: TRBJ2-1
V gene: TRBV28

CDR3 protein: CASSLEANTEAFF
J gene: TRBJ1-1
V gene: TRBV5-6

CDR3 protein: CASSYFRVTGELFF
J gene: TRBJ2-2
V gene: TRBV6-5

CDR3 protein: CATGLFGSNEQFF
J gene: TRBJ2-1
V gene: TRBV27

CDR3 protein: CASSASGVRLFF
J gene: TRBJ2-2
V gene: TRBV9

CDR3 protein: CASSPLPAGDDNEQFF
J gene: TRBJ2-1
V gene: TRBV5-1

CDR3 protein: CASTPTRSSYNEQFF
J gene: TRBJ2-1
V gene: TRBV2

CDR3 protein: CASSGWEKEKLFF
J gene: TRBJ1-4
V gene: TRBV19

CDR3 protein: CASSLLAGGLSYEQYF
J gene: TRBJ2-7
V gene: TRBV27

CDR3 protein: CASSLTSGGAVEQFF
J gene: TRBJ2-1
V gene: TRBV7-7

CDR3 protein: CASSQDPGVTGELFF
J gene: TRBJ2-2
V gene: TRBV4-1

CDR3 protein: CASSLSGGPADTQYF
J gene: TRBJ2-3
V gene: TRBV7-3

CDR3 protein: CASSSQDREPYEQYF
J gene: TRBJ2-7
V gene: TRBV7-6

CDR3 protein: CASSLAGTGGIHEQYF
J gene: TRBJ2-7
V gene: TRBV5-4

CDR3 protein: CASSLTGTDTQYF
J gene: TRBJ2-3
V gene: TRBV11-3

CDR3 protein: CSVGTRDPYEQYF
J gene: TRBJ2-7
V gene: TRBV29-1

CDR3 protein: CASSLSLAGSSYEQYF
J gene: TRBJ2-7
V gene: TRBV11-2

CDR3 protein: CASSLGGAEQFF
J gene: TRBJ2-1
V gene: TRBV9

CDR3 protein: CASSVTGTDTQYF
J gene: TRBJ2-3
V gene: TRBV9

CDR3 protein: CASSEALQGGTQYF
J gene: TRBJ2-3
V gene: TRBV6-1

CDR3 protein: CASSLPGLGYEQYF
J gene: TRBJ2-7
V gene: TRBV27

CDR3 protein: CASSLRGGLETQYF
J gene: TRBJ2-5
V gene: TRBV4-1

CDR3 protein: CASSESWDRNQPQHF
J gene: TRBJ1-5
V gene: TRBV2

CDR3 protein: CASSAWTGEDTQYF
J gene: TRBJ2-3
V gene: TRBV9

CDR3 protein: CASSLGETPNYGYTF
J gene: TRBJ1-2
V gene: TRBV7-3

CDR3 protein: CASSERGLAATDTQYF
J gene: TRBJ2-3
V gene: TRBV13

CDR3 protein: CASRSGLGRTDTQYF
J gene: TRBJ2-3
V gene: TRBV7-9